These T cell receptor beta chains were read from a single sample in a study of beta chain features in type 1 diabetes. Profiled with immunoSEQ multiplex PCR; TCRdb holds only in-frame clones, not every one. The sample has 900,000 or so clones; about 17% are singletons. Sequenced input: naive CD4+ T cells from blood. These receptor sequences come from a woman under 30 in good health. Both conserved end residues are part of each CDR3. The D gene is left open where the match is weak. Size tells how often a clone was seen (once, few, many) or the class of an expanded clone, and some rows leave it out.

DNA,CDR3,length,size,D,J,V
TGTGCCAGCAGCTTCCGAGCGGGAGCGGGACCCGGGGAGCTGTTTTTT,CASSFRAGAGPGELFF,16,NA,TRBD2,TRBJ2-2,TRBV7-3
TGTGCCAGCTCACAAGGCGGTTTGAGACAGCCCCAGCATTTT,CASSQGGLRQPQHF,14,NA,NA,TRBJ1-5,TRBV18
TGTGCCAGCAGCTTATCTGCCACGAGAGCCTACGAGCAGTACTTC,CASSLSATRAYEQYF,15,few,NA,TRBJ2-7,TRBV7-9
TGTGCCAGCAGCCTCTCCACGGAACCGGTTTACGACACAGATACGCAGTATTTT,CASSLSTEPVYDTDTQYF,18,NA,NA,TRBJ2-3,TRBV7-3
TGTGCCAGCACCCTCGCCCAGGATTTCGGTGGCTACACCTTC,CASTLAQDFGGYTF,14,NA,NA,TRBJ1-2,TRBV7-9
TGCAGTGCCACAGGGAGAGATACGCAGTATTTT,CSATGRDTQYF,11,NA,NA,TRBJ2-3,TRBV20-1
TGTGCCAGCAGCTTTGAGACGAACTCCTACGAGCAGTACTTC,CASSFETNSYEQYF,14,few,NA,TRBJ2-7,TRBV7-3
TGTGCCAGCAGCTTATTGTTTGCTGGAAACACCATATATTTT,CASSLLFAGNTIYF,14,NA,NA,TRBJ1-3,TRBV7-9
TGTGCCACCCGTTCTGGGGCGCGAGATGAAAAACTGTTTTTT,CATRSGARDEKLFF,14,NA,NA,TRBJ1-4,TRBV15
TGTGCCAGCAGCTTAGTCCCAGATTATGGCTACACCTTC,CASSLVPDYGYTF,13,few,NA,TRBJ1-2,TRBV7-9
TGCGCCAGCAGACCAGAGAACACCGGGGAGCTGTTTTTT,CASRPENTGELFF,13,NA,NA,TRBJ2-2,TRBV5-1
TGTGCCACCAAGACTAGCGGGAGCTACGAGCAGTACTTC,CATKTSGSYEQYF,13,NA,TRBD2,TRBJ2-7,TRBV15
TGTGCCAGCAGTGGGACAGGGGGCAATGAGCAGTTCTTC,CASSGTGGNEQFF,13,NA,TRBD1,TRBJ2-1,TRBV2
TGTGCCAGCAGTTCCCCGGGACTAGCGGGAGCGGGGGAGCAGTACTTC,CASSSPGLAGAGEQYF,16,few,TRBD2,TRBJ2-7,TRBV28
TGTGCCAGTCGACTAGCGCCGCTGGGAGATACGCAGTATTTT,CASRLAPLGDTQYF,14,NA,TRBD2,TRBJ2-3,TRBV6-6
TGTGCCAGTAGTGCCACCGGGACGCCGCAGTTCTTC,CASSATGTPQFF,12,NA,NA,TRBJ2-1,TRBV19
TGTGCCAGCAGTCCTTCTAGGAGGGAGTATGGCTACACCTTC,CASSPSRREYGYTF,14,NA,NA,TRBJ1-2,TRBV6-5
TGTGCCAGCTCCCTGACAGGAGAAGAGACCCAGTACTTC,CASSLTGEETQYF,13,NA,NA,TRBJ2-5,TRBV18
TGCAGCGTTGTCCGGGACAGAGAGAATGAGCAGTTCTTC,CSVVRDRENEQFF,13,NA,TRBD1,TRBJ2-1,TRBV29-1
TGTGCCAGCAGCTTAGAAGGTCAGGCCACTGAAGCTTTCTTT,CASSLEGQATEAFF,14,NA,NA,TRBJ1-1,TRBV7-9
TGTGCCAGTAGTATTAGTCCAGGAGGGCATGCCTACAATGAGCAGTTCTTC,CASSISPGGHAYNEQFF,17,NA,NA,TRBJ2-1,TRBV19
TGTGCCAGCAGCCAAGCGGGGCGGGAGCGAACTGAGCAGTTCTTC,CASSQAGRERTEQFF,15,NA,TRBD2,TRBJ2-1,TRBV4-2
TGTGCCAGCTCACCATGGGACGGAGCTAACTATGGCTACACCTTC,CASSPWDGANYGYTF,15,NA,NA,TRBJ1-2,TRBV18
TGTGCCAGCAGCTTAGCGGGGACAGGGTTCAATGAGCAGTTCTTC,CASSLAGTGFNEQFF,15,NA,TRBD1,TRBJ2-1,TRBV7-2
TGTGCCACCAGCAGAAAGCTAGCGGGAGCCTACAATGAGCAGTTCTTC,CATSRKLAGAYNEQFF,16,few,TRBD2,TRBJ2-1,TRBV15
TGCGCCAGCAGCTTGGGTCTAGCGGGACCCGGGGGACAAGAGACCCAGTACTTC,CASSLGLAGPGGQETQYF,18,once,TRBD2,TRBJ2-5,TRBV5-1
TGTGCCAGCTCATCGTACACGGGACAGGGAGGGAATGAGCAGTTCTTC,CASSSYTGQGGNEQFF,16,NA,TRBD1,TRBJ2-1,TRBV18
TGTGCCAGCAGTTCTTGGGACACTTCTGAGAACATTCAGTACTTC,CASSSWDTSENIQYF,15,NA,NA,TRBJ2-4,TRBV27
TGTGCCAGCAGCCAACCGAGGACCGTCGGGGGAGATACGCAGTATTTT,CASSQPRTVGGDTQYF,16,few,NA,TRBJ2-3,TRBV14
TGTGCCAGCAGCTTAGCTGGGCGACAGAGGAGAACGACCTACGAGCAGTACTTC,CASSLAGRQRRTTYEQYF,18,NA,NA,TRBJ2-7,TRBV7-2
TGTGCCAGCACGACCGGGAGAAGGGACACTGAAGCTTTCTTT,CASTTGRRDTEAFF,14,few,NA,TRBJ1-1,TRBV2
TGTGCCAGCAGCTTATTCCCCAGCGCGAACACTGAAGCTTTCTTT,CASSLFPSANTEAFF,15,few,NA,TRBJ1-1,TRBV5-5
TGTGCCAGCATAAAAGGCAGGGTGTGTAACATTCAGTACTTC,CASIKGRVCNIQYF,14,NA,NA,TRBJ2-4,TRBV21-1
TGTGCCAGCAGTTTAGTAGGCTACGAGCAGTACTTC,CASSLVGYEQYF,12,few,NA,TRBJ2-7,TRBV28
TGTGCCAGCAGCTTTAGCGGGACGACCTACGAGCAGTACTTC,CASSFSGTTYEQYF,14,NA,TRBD2,TRBJ2-7,TRBV7-2
TGTGCCAGCTCACCACGGAGCGGGAGGACAGATACGCAGTATTTT,CASSPRSGRTDTQYF,15,NA,TRBD2,TRBJ2-3,TRBV18
TGCGCCAGCAGCCAAGAGAGGGGGAACACTGAAGCTTTCTTT,CASSQERGNTEAFF,14,NA,NA,TRBJ1-1,TRBV5-4
TGTGCCAGCAGGCGGGACAGGGGACTTCGTCAGCCCCAGCATTTT,CASRRDRGLRQPQHF,15,few,TRBD1,TRBJ1-5,TRBV6-5
TGTGCCAGCAGCTTCTCCCCAGCGGAGGGAGTGGGAGATACGCAGTATTTT,CASSFSPAEGVGDTQYF,17,few,NA,TRBJ2-3,TRBV28
TGTGCCAGCAGCATTGTAGGTTCACGAAGCACAGATACGCAGTATTTT,CASSIVGSRSTDTQYF,16,NA,NA,TRBJ2-3,TRBV7-9
TGTGCCAGCAGTTCACAGGGGAGGGACAATGAGCAGTTCTTC,CASSSQGRDNEQFF,14,few,NA,TRBJ2-1,TRBV6-5
TGCGCCAGCAGCCCCCCCGGGACAGGGGGCACTGAAGCTTTCTTT,CASSPPGTGGTEAFF,15,NA,TRBD1,TRBJ1-1,TRBV5-1
TGTGCCACCAGCAACCCGCCGACCTACGAGCAGTACTTC,CATSNPPTYEQYF,13,NA,NA,TRBJ2-7,TRBV15
TGTGCCAGCAGTACCACAGGGATCGGCACAGATACGCAGTATTTT,CASSTTGIGTDTQYF,15,NA,NA,TRBJ2-3,TRBV7-3
TGTGCCAGCAGTGACGCTGGTAGGGGCAGCCCTGAAGCTTTCTTT,CASSDAGRGSPEAFF,15,once,NA,TRBJ1-1,TRBV2
TGTGCCACCCAGGCAGATTACACCGGGGAGCTGTTTTTT,CATQADYTGELFF,13,many,NA,TRBJ2-2,TRBV10-3
TGTGCCAGCAGCTTAAGAAATCGGGCGAGCAATCAGCCCCAGCATTTT,CASSLRNRASNQPQHF,16,NA,NA,TRBJ1-5,TRBV7-9
TGTGCCAGCAGCTTAATCGGGACCGAGAACACTGAAGCTTTCTTT,CASSLIGTENTEAFF,15,NA,NA,TRBJ1-1,TRBV7-2
TGTGCCATCAGTGCACCCCAGAAAGGGGTCGAGACCCAGTACTTC,CAISAPQKGVETQYF,15,few,NA,TRBJ2-5,TRBV10-3
TGTGCCAGTGCTTACCAGGGGAACACTGAAGCTTTCTTT,CASAYQGNTEAFF,13,NA,NA,TRBJ1-1,TRBV14
TGTGCCAGCTCACCACGCCCCGAACCGGAGGCCGGGGAGCTGTTTTTT,CASSPRPEPEAGELFF,16,NA,NA,TRBJ2-2,TRBV18
TGTGCCAGCAGCGTAGAACAGTACAATGAGCAGTTCTTC,CASSVEQYNEQFF,13,NA,NA,TRBJ2-1,TRBV9
TGTGCCAGCAGTCCGAGGACTGGACCCTACGAGCAGTACTTC,CASSPRTGPYEQYF,14,NA,NA,TRBJ2-7,TRBV27
TGCGCCAGCAGCCAAGAGGGGGGGTACTACACAGATACGCAGTATTTT,CASSQEGGYYTDTQYF,16,NA,TRBD2,TRBJ2-3,TRBV4-3
TGTGCCAGCATCGAGAGCTACGAGCAGTACTTC,CASIESYEQYF,11,NA,NA,TRBJ2-7,TRBV2
TGTGCCAGCAGCTTGGACAGGGACTACTACGAGCAGTACTTC,CASSLDRDYYEQYF,14,few,NA,TRBJ2-7,TRBV7-2
TGTGCCAGCAGCTTGGCCAGGGTCGGGGGGCAAGAGACCCAGTACTTC,CASSLARVGGQETQYF,16,NA,TRBD2,TRBJ2-5,TRBV5-4
TGTGCCAGTAGCATATCCGGGACAGGGAACACCGGGGAGCTGTTTTTT,CASSISGTGNTGELFF,16,NA,TRBD1,TRBJ2-2,TRBV19
TGTGCCAGCTCAACATTCGCGGGGGATGAGCAGTTCTTC,CASSTFAGDEQFF,13,few,TRBD2,TRBJ2-1,TRBV18